These 28 T cell receptor beta chains originate from one sample sequenced in a study of blood T cell repertoires in COVID-19. Some clones are missing from TCRdb's copy, which holds only in-frame ones; the method was immunoSEQ multiplex PCR. The data contain around 120,000 clones, 80% of them seen just once; the ten biggest clones take up more than 1.5%. The sample comprised peripheral blood. These receptors came from a man aged 65 to 79 with acute or convalescent COVID-19.

This sequence joins TRBV2 and TRBJ1-2; perhaps TRBD1 as D (6 bases). Germline CDR1 reads SNHLY; CDR2 reads FYNNEI. Trimming took off 5 bases at V and 2 bases at J, with 9 bases between the two ends. This CDR3 comprises 13 residues. DNA for the CDR3: TGTGCCAGCAGTCCCGACAGGAACTATGGCTACACCTTC. It yields the protein CASSPDRNYGYTF.

The chain carries TRBV11-2 and TRBJ2-1; weak D call: TRBD1 (5 bases). Trimming cost V 6 bases and J 6 bases, with 18 bases left between them. The germline V gene has CDR1 SGHAT and CDR2 FQNNGV. CDR3 length: 15 residues. CDR3 residues: CASRVGQGVVNEQFF. The CDR3 coding sequence is TGTGCCAGCAGGGTAGGGCAGGGCGTTGTCAATGAGCAGTTCTTC.

The chain combines TRBV7-8 with TRBJ2-2; D is perhaps TRBD2 (6 bases). Looked up from germline, CDR1 is SGHVS and CDR2 is FQNEAQ. The V gene lost 0 bases and the J gene lost 6 bases, with 8 bases spanning the gap. CDR3 size: 14 residues. In DNA, the CDR3 is TGTGCCAGCAGCTTAGCCGGGGGAGCCGGGGAGCTGTTTTTT. This translates into CASSLAGGAGELFF. The whole variable domain, remainder taken from reference TRBV7-8 and TRBJ2-2, is GAGVSQSPRYKVAKRGQDVALRCDPISGHVSLFWYQQALGQGPEFLTYFQNEAQLDKSGLPSDRFFAERPEGSVSTLKIQRTQQEDSAVYLCASSLAGGAGELFFGEGSRLTVL.

The rearrangement uses TRBV20-1 and TRBJ2-3; 9 nucleotides line up with TRBD2. Unmatched junction bases numbered 8, after V lost 3 bases and J lost 4 bases. Germline values: CDR1 DFQATT, CDR2 SNEGSKA (reference sequence). This CDR3 spans 15 amino acids. CDR3 loop: CSASGRGGRADTQYF. The CDR3 DNA reads as TGCAGTGCTAGTGGGCGGGGGGGCCGAGCAGATACGCAGTATTTT.

This clone was recorded a few times. The chain carries TRBV10-2 and TRBJ1-1; D is possibly TRBD1 (6 bases). Per the germline V gene, CDR1 is WSHSY and CDR2 is SAAADI. The CDR3 loop spans 14 amino acids. The V gene lost 5 bases and the J gene lost 4 bases, with 14 bases spanning the gap. DNA of the CDR3: TGCGCCAGCAGTATAGGTACAGGGAGCACTGAAGCTTTCTTT. Its translation: CASSIGTGSTEAFF.

In this sample, this clone turned up once. The gene calls are TRBV18 and TRBJ2-1; TRBD1 aligns across 9 bases. This CDR3 spans 15 amino acids. V was pared by 2 bases and J by 5 bases, with 4 bases of the junction left unmatched. The germline gives CDR1 KGHSH, CDR2 LQKENI. The CDR3 is CASSPTGQGHNEQFF. In nucleotides, the CDR3 is TGTGCCAGCTCACCAACGGGACAGGGACACAATGAGCAGTTCTTC. The full variable domain, in which reference TRBV18 and TRBJ2-1 provide the parts outside the CDR3, is NAGVMQNPRHLVRRRGQEARLRCSPMKGHSHVYWYRQLPEEGLKFMVYLQKENIIDESGMPKERFSAEFPKEGPSILRIQQVVRGDSAAYFCASSPTGQGHNEQFFGPGTRLTVL.

V gene TRBV5-1 combines with J gene TRBJ1-2; D is possibly TRBD1 (5 bases). Trimming took off 3 bases at V and 6 bases at J, with 12 bases between the two ends. The CDR3 totals 13 residues. Germline V lookup: CDR1 SGHRS, CDR2 YFSETQ. Here the CDR3 reads CASSYRRGDGYTF. In DNA form, the CDR3 reads TGCGCCAGCAGCTACCGCCGGGGGGATGGCTACACCTTC.

The J gene is TRBJ2-5, the V gene TRBV7-7; 7 nucleotides agree with TRBD1. CDR3 length: 15 amino acids. CDR1 and CDR2 (germline): SSHAT, FNYEAQ (reference sequence). DNA for the CDR3: TGTGCTAGCGCGTCCAGACCGGGACAGCAAGAGACCCAGTACTTC. Its translation is CASASRPGQQETQYF.

The J gene is TRBJ1-6, the V gene TRBV27; 9 nucleotides match TRBD1. The CDR3 consists of 13 residues. Germline V gives CDR1 MNHEY, CDR2 SMNVEV (reference sequence). Unmatched junction bases numbered 5, after V lost 4 bases and J lost 13 bases. The CDR3 spells CASSWGDRAPLHF. Written as DNA, the CDR3 is TGTGCCAGCAGTTGGGGGGACAGGGCGCCCCTCCACTTT.

In this sample, this clone turned up many times. The V gene is TRBV28, the J gene TRBJ2-5; D is perhaps TRBD2 (5 bases). The CDR3 loop spans 12 amino acids. V shed 7 bases and J shed 7 bases, with 13 bases lying between them. From germline, CDR1 is MDHEN and CDR2 SYDVKM. The DNA for the CDR3 is TGTGCCAGCACTCCCCCCCGGGGGACCCAGTACTTC. It yields the protein CASTPPRGTQYF.

To note about this clone: A read error may account for a junction end that differs from germline. V gene TRBV6-1 combines with J gene TRBJ2-7; D might be TRBD1 (5 bases). The length of the CDR3 is 13 residues. Germline assignment: CDR1 MNHNS and CDR2 SASEGT. Here the CDR3 DNA reads TGTGCCAGCAGAGAAGGACATGGCGTCGAGCAGTACTTC. Protein sequence: CASREGHGVEQYF.

The V gene is TRBV10-3, the J gene TRBJ2-2; possible D gene TRBD1, 5 bases. V was shortened by 2 bases and J by 3 bases, with 7 bases between the two germline ends. CDR1 and CDR2 (germline): ENHRY, SYGVKD. CDR3 size: 14 residues. The CDR3 sequence is CAISEDRDTGELFF. The CDR3, as DNA: TGTGCCATCAGTGAGGACAGAGACACCGGGGAGCTGTTTTTT.

This clone was picked up one time. The chain couples TRBV14 to TRBJ2-5; maybe TRBD2 (6 bases). The CDR3 is 15 amino acids. Germline CDR1 SGHDN, CDR2 FVKESK. Trimming removed 1 base at V and 5 bases at J, with 14 bases between. The CDR3 here is CASSQVFGGAETQYF. The DNA of the CDR3 is TGTGCCAGCAGCCAAGTCTTTGGAGGGGCCGAGACCCAGTACTTC.

The chain joins TRBV3-1 (or the pseudogene TRBV3-2) to TRBJ2-7; TRBD2 matches at 7 bases. The germline V gene has CDR1 LGHDT and CDR2 YNNKEL (reference sequence). The CDR3 sequence is 13 residues long. Trimming cost V 2 bases and J 6 bases; bases outside gene matches: 4. Here the CDR3 reads CASSQPGGGEQYF. The CDR3 DNA reads as TGTGCCAGCAGCCAACCTGGGGGGGGCGAGCAGTACTTC.

This clone showed up just once. Other DNA sequences in this specimen translate into the identical CDR3. The chain combines TRBV5-1 with TRBJ2-7; the match to TRBD1 covers 11 bases. Germline V lookup: CDR1 SGHRS, CDR2 YFSETQ. Trimming removed 4 bases from V and 4 bases from J; junction bases left unmatched: 4. This CDR3 contains 14 residues. CDR3 DNA sequence: TGCGCCAGCAGCCCGGGACAGGGGGGTTACGAGCAGTACTTC. It is translated as CASSPGQGGYEQYF.

The chain joins TRBV7-3 to TRBJ2-1, with TRBD1 matching over 9 bases. The CDR3 consists of 16 residues. V lost 5 bases and J lost 1; bases outside the gene matches: 6. Germline assignment: CDR1 SGHTA and CDR2 FQGTGA. The CDR3 is CASSRAGTGSYNEQFF. CDR3 sequence (DNA): TGTGCCAGCAGCCGCGCCGGGACAGGGTCCTACAATGAGCAGTTCTTC.

The gene calls are TRBV5-1 and TRBJ1-2, with no clear D. CDR1 is SGHRS and CDR2 is YFSETQ in the germline V gene. Trimming took 4 bases from V and 4 from J, leaving 8 bases between them. This CDR3 is 12 amino acids long. Here the CDR3 DNA reads TGCGCCAGCAGCCCTAGTTCCTATGGCTACACCTTC. This codes for CASSPSSYGYTF.

This chain connects TRBV11-2 to TRBJ2-2, with 8 bases lining up with TRBD1. Germline V lookup: CDR1 SGHAT, CDR2 FQNNGV. This CDR3 spans 15 amino acids. V lost 3 bases and J lost 6; bases outside the gene matches: 6. The CDR3 is CASSFVDRGPGELFF. The CDR3, as DNA: TGTGCCAGCAGCTTTGTTGACAGGGGACCCGGGGAGCTGTTTTTT.

The chain couples TRBV27 to TRBJ2-5; D possibly corresponds to TRBD1 (6 bases). The CDR3 extends over 13 amino acids. V dropped 5 bases and J dropped 4 bases, with 11 bases sitting between them. Per germline, CDR1 MNHEY and CDR2 SMNVEV (reference sequence). The DNA for the CDR3 is TGTGCCAGCAGTACAGGGAGCAGAGAGACCCAGTACTTC. As protein: CASSTGSRETQYF.

This clone was seen a handful of times. The CDR3 is CASRPRQGSYGYTF. CDR3 DNA sequence: TGTGCCAGCAGACCCCGACAGGGGAGCTATGGCTACACCTTC. The chain combines TRBV6-5 with TRBJ1-2, with 8 bases aligning to TRBD1. The CDR3 runs to 14 residues. Germline V gene data show CDR1 as MNHEY and CDR2 as SVGAGI. V lost 6 bases to trimming and J lost 4 bases; unmatched junction nucleotides: 7.

The rearrangement links TRBV5-4 to TRBJ1-1; 10 bases map to TRBD1. J was trimmed by 4 bases and V by 2 bases; bases with no gene match: 5. This CDR3 is built from 15 residues. Germline V CDR1 and CDR2: SGHNT, YYREEE (reference sequence). CDR3 in amino acids: CASSFGTGEGTEAFF. The CDR3 DNA is TGTGCCAGCAGCTTTGGGACAGGGGAGGGCACTGAAGCTTTCTTT. The whole variable domain, filled in from reference TRBV5-4 and TRBJ1-1, reads ETGVTQSPTHLIKTRGQQVTLRCSSQSGHNTVSWYQQALGQGPQFIFQYYREEENGRGNFPPRFSGLQFPNYSSELNVNALELDDSALYLCASSFGTGEGTEAFFGQGTRLTVV.

V usage is TRBV19 and J usage is TRBJ2-5; 11 bases map to TRBD1. V gave up 4 bases and J gave up 4 bases; unmatched junction bases: 8. Germline CDR1 reads LNHDA; CDR2 reads SQIVND (reference sequence). This CDR3 has 16 residues. The CDR3 sequence is CASSKDRGQSGETQYF. In DNA form, the CDR3 reads TGTGCCAGTAGTAAGGACAGGGGGCAATCAGGAGAGACCCAGTACTTC. Full variable domain (missing parts from reference TRBV19 and TRBJ2-5): DGGITQSPKYLFRKEGQNVTLSCEQNLNHDAMYWYRQDPGQGLRLIYYSQIVNDFQKGDIAEGYSVSREKKESFPLTVTSAQKNPTAFYLCASSKDRGQSGETQYFGPGTRLLVL.

There are many counts of this clone. The chain couples TRBV7-2 to TRBJ1-1; D remains ambiguous. From germline, CDR1 is SGHTA and CDR2 FQGNSA. This CDR3 has 17 amino acids. With 4 bases removed from V and 5 bases from J, the gap between germline ends came to 23 bases. The CDR3 DNA is TGTGCCAGCAGCTCCTCAGGTAGTCTTTATCCCGGAACTGAAGCTTTCTTT. It specifies CASSSSGSLYPGTEAFF.

The sample holds a few counts of this clone. The rearrangement links TRBV4-1 to TRBJ1-3, with TRBD1 matching 10 bases. CDR3 size: 17 residues. CDR1 MGHRA and CDR2 YSYEKL come from the germline V gene. J was trimmed by 0 bases and V by 0 bases; bases with no gene match: 2. The DNA for the CDR3 is TGCGCCAGCAGCCAAGATAGGACAGGGGGCTCTGGAAACACCATATATTTT. Translation: CASSQDRTGGSGNTIYF.

The chain recombines TRBV20-1 with TRBJ2-3; 8 positions match TRBD1. J was trimmed by 1 base and V by 3 bases; bases with no gene match: 9. Per the germline V gene, CDR1 is DFQATT and CDR2 is SNEGSKA (reference sequence). CDR3 size: 16 residues. This CDR3 is CSASPPQGGGTDTQYF. CDR3 DNA: TGCAGTGCTAGTCCCCCACAGGGGGGTGGCACAGATACGCAGTATTTT.

The CDR3 protein is CATQPGQKNNEQFF. DNA of the CDR3: TGTGCCACCCAACCGGGACAAAAAAACAATGAGCAGTTCTTC. V usage is TRBV24-1 and J usage is TRBJ2-1, with a tentative D call TRBD1 (6 bases). The CDR3 extends over 14 amino acids. V lost 9 bases, J lost 5 bases, and 16 bases lay in between. Germline values: CDR1 KGHDR, CDR2 SFDVKD.

V and J are TRBV2 and TRBJ2-3; TRBD2 might be the D (6 bases). CDR3 size: 13 residues. Trimming took off 7 bases at V and 6 bases at J, with 14 bases between the two ends. Looked up from germline, CDR1 is SNHLY and CDR2 is FYNNEI. The CDR3 spells CASMGRQADTQYF. CDR3 DNA sequence: TGTGCCAGCATGGGGAGGCAGGCGGATACGCAGTATTTT.

This chain uses TRBV2 with TRBJ1-5; the match to TRBD1 covers 7 bases. The germline CDR1 and CDR2 sequences are SNHLY and FYNNEI. The CDR3 covers 12 residues. V lost 6 bases and J lost 5; bases outside the gene matches: 1. The CDR3 region is CASRGTDQPQHF. The DNA for the CDR3 is TGTGCCAGCAGGGGGACAGATCAGCCCCAGCATTTT.